The count of the clone carrying this TCR beta chain is one. Participants were aged about 18 to 100 years from approximately 24 US areas. Participant reports of clinical history set cohort assignment. This sample was taken from a study of blood T cell repertoires in COVID-19. Assay used: immunoSEQ multiplex PCR; TCRdb lists only in-frame clones, some missing. Of 150,000 to 200,000 clones listed, over 75% are singletons. The sequence derives from a man aged 45-65 years who had recovered from COVID-19. Material: PBMCs or T cells enriched from blood (not recorded which).

CDR3 in DNA: TGTGCCAGCAGCTCGGGTCCAAACTACGAGCAGTACTTC. Amino acids: CASSSGPNYEQYF. The rearrangement joins TRBV7-6 to TRBJ2-7, with D unresolved. The CDR3 runs 13 residues. The ends were cut back, 4 bases at V and 3 bases at J, with 10 bases in the middle. Germline lookup yields CDR1 SGHVS and CDR2 FNYEAQ.